Each of the 21 T cell receptor beta chains below was sequenced from the same sample in a study of blood T cells in healthy people across ages. For the second PCR, which ran for about 6 to 11 cycles, a sample-barcoded 5' primer and a J-beta primer mix were used. Each CDR3 protein gets one entry after TCRdb re-called the 5' RACE reads with MiXCR. Among about 1.4 million distinct CDR3 sequences listed, around 59% were seen once. The sample was blood. These TCRs come from a man aged 18 to 35 in good health.

The J gene is TRBJ2-7, the V gene TRBV5-1; D gene uncertain. Trimming took 4 bases from V and 4 from J, leaving 12 bases between them. The CDR3 loop spans 13 amino acids. CDR1 SGHRS and CDR2 YFSETQ come from the germline V gene. In DNA form, the CDR3 reads TGCGCCAGCAGCCTGTTTTCTCAATACGAGCAGTACTTC. Protein: CASSLFSQYEQYF.

The rearrangement joins TRBV7-9 to TRBJ2-5; D is uncertain. This CDR3 region has 12 residues. The V and J ends lost 5 bases and 3 bases respectively, with 7 bases between them. The germline V gene has CDR1 SEHNR and CDR2 FQNEAQ (reference sequence). CDR3 bases: TGTGCCAGCAGCCTAAAAAAAGAGACCCAGTACTTC. Translating it yields CASSLKKETQYF.

The chain recombines TRBV6-5 with TRBJ1-1; D is unclear. The V gene's germline CDR1 is MNHEY and CDR2 SVGAGI. V was cut by 6 bases and J by 1 base, with 12 bases left in between. The CDR3 runs to 14 residues. Here the CDR3 DNA reads TGTGCCAGCAGAGAAGGGTCGGCGAACACTGAAGCTTTCTTT. Residues: CASREGSANTEAFF.

The chain carries TRBV20-1 and TRBJ1-6; TRBD1 is a possible D gene (5 bases). The germline V and J ends were trimmed by 5 bases and 9 bases, with 26 bases remaining between them. The CDR3 is made up of 17 amino acids. The germline gives CDR1 DFQATT, CDR2 SNEGSKA (reference sequence). CDR3 bases: TGCAGTGCTCACGGGTGGAAGTGGGGGAACGGGGTTTCACCCCTCCACTTT. It encodes CSAHGWKWGNGVSPLHF.

This clonotype was detected a few times. The rearrangement joins TRBV29-1 to TRBJ2-1, with TRBD1 identical over 10 bases. Germline CDR1 is SQVTM and CDR2 is ANQGSEA. The V and J ends lost 7 bases and 4 bases, in that order; junction bases with no gene match: 7. The length of the CDR3 is 14 residues. The CDR3 sequence: CSAAGTGAYNEQFF. The DNA for the CDR3 is TGCAGCGCCGCCGGGACAGGGGCTTACAATGAGCAGTTCTTC.

V is TRBV6-1 and J is TRBJ2-1; 13 bases are a match to TRBD2. The end of the DNA fits TRBJ2-7 better, so the J call may be wrong. The CDR3 has 17 amino acids. From germline, CDR1 is MNHNS and CDR2 SASEGT. The CDR3, as DNA: TGTGCCAGCAGTGCGACTAGCGGGGGGCATTACTACAATGAGCAGTACTTC. Translation: CASSATSGGHYYNEQYF.

The chain employs TRBV29-1 and TRBJ2-5; no clear D gene. Germline V lookup: CDR1 SQVTM, CDR2 ANQGSEA. The CDR3 contains 16 residues. The V gene lost 1 base and the J gene lost 4 bases, with 19 bases spanning the gap. The CDR3 loop is CSVEGHKDGNGETQYF. For the CDR3, the DNA is TGCAGCGTTGAAGGCCATAAGGACGGCAACGGAGAGACCCAGTACTTC. Complete variable domain (other parts from reference TRBV29-1 and TRBJ2-5): SAVISQKPSRDICQRGTSLTIQCQVDSQVTMMFWYRQQPGQSLTLIATANQGSEATYESGFVIDKFPISRPNLTFSTLTVSNMSPEDSSIYLCSVEGHKDGNGETQYFGPGTRLLVL.

This rearrangement joins TRBV10-3 to TRBJ1-1, with TRBD1 as a possible D gene (5 bases). The CDR3 runs to 12 residues. CDR1 ENHRY and CDR2 SYGVKD come from the germline V gene. Trimming took off 3 bases at V and 7 bases at J, with 9 bases between the two ends. The DNA for the CDR3 is TGTGCCATCAGTGAAGGGGCCGGTGAAGCTTTCTTT. Its translation is CAISEGAGEAFF.

The chain joins TRBV2 to TRBJ2-5; 7 bases fit TRBD2. TRBJ2-7 explains the end of the DNA better; the J call may be wrong. Germline V gene sequence: CDR1 SNHLY, CDR2 FYNNEI. The CDR3 is 16 amino acids. CDR3 DNA: TGTGCCAGCAGTGAAGGTCCCGGCGGGAGTACCGACGAGCAGTACTTC. Translation gives CASSEGPGGSTDEQYF.

This chain connects TRBV25-1 to TRBJ2-1, with 9 bases that match TRBD2. The CDR3 extends over 16 amino acids. V was pared by 1 base and J by 9 bases, with 10 bases of the junction left unmatched. The germline gives CDR1 MGHDK, CDR2 SYGVNS. The CDR3 sequence is CASSEWGGGALGEQFF. CDR3 DNA sequence: TGTGCCAGCAGTGAATGGGGCGGGGGGGCCCTCGGTGAGCAGTTCTTC.

As concerns this clonotype: The junction departs from the called germline gene at one end, perhaps through a read error. The chain uses TRBV3-1 and TRBJ2-3; no reliable D call. The CDR3 sequence is 15 residues long. Germline CDR1 and CDR2: LGHDT and YNNKEL (reference sequence). Here the CDR3 reads CASSQGPQPTDTQYF. For the CDR3, the DNA is TGTGCTAGCAGCCAAGGGCCACAGCCCACAGATACGCAGTATTTT.

This clonotype was counted at least ten times. The chain carries TRBV20-1 and TRBJ2-5, with unresolved D. Germline V gene lookup returns CDR1 DFQATT and CDR2 SNEGSKA (reference sequence). This CDR3 is built from 11 residues. The ends were cut back, 5 bases at V and 2 bases at J, with 6 bases in the middle. This CDR3 is CSAGRQETQYF. For the CDR3, the DNA is TGCAGTGCTGGACGGCAAGAGACCCAGTACTTC.

The chain has TRBV30 and TRBJ2-5; 7 positions match TRBD1. The CDR3 runs 14 residues. Losses at the gene ends were 0 bases for V and 4 bases for J; bases not matched to a gene: 5. CDR1 and CDR2 (germline): GTSNPN, SVGIG (reference sequence). CDR3 amino acids: CAWSVLGGGETQYF. The CDR3 nucleotides read TGTGCCTGGAGTGTTTTAGGGGGCGGAGAGACCCAGTACTTC. The whole variable domain, filled in from reference TRBV30 and TRBJ2-5, reads SQTIHQWPATLVQPVGSPLSLECTVEGTSNPNLYWYRQAAGRGLQLLFYSVGIGQISSEVPQNLSASRPQDRQFILSSKKLLLSDSGFYLCAWSVLGGGETQYFGPGTRLLVL.

This clonotype was detected a few times. V gene TRBV14 combines with J gene TRBJ1-2; D may be TRBD1 (5 bases). V was cut by 1 base and J by 6 bases, with 9 bases left in between. This CDR3 spans 13 amino acids. Germline CDR1 reads SGHDN; CDR2 reads FVKESK. The CDR3 DNA follows: TGTGCCAGCAGCCAAGGACCAGGGAATGGCTACACCTTC. It codes for CASSQGPGNGYTF.

This clonotype was detected only a few times. CDR3 bases: TGTGCCAGCAGACGTACTAGCGGGGGAAGTACGAATGAGCAGTTCTTC. It is translated as CASRRTSGGSTNEQFF. V and J are TRBV6-1 and TRBJ2-1; 11 nucleotides align to TRBD2. Germline CDR1 and CDR2: MNHNS and SASEGT. This CDR3 is 16 amino acids long. Trimming cost V 6 bases and J 7 bases; bases outside gene matches: 11.

The V call is TRBV20-1, the J call TRBJ2-7; 7 bases match TRBD1. The V and J ends lost 0 bases and 3 bases, in that order; junction bases with no gene match: 11. The V gene's germline CDR1 is DFQATT and CDR2 SNEGSKA (reference sequence). The CDR3 sequence is 16 residues long. In DNA, the CDR3 is TGCAGTGCTAGAGACCCCGGCAGGGGGAAAAACTACGAGCAGTACTTC. Protein: CSARDPGRGKNYEQYF.

This clonotype was counted once. This clone may be a read error of a much larger clone one base away. V usage is TRBV6-6 and J usage is TRBJ2-7; no clear D gene. The CDR3 contains 11 residues. Between the trimmed V and J ends, which lost 6 bases and 5 bases, there was a span of 8 bases. Germline lookup yields CDR1 MNHNY and CDR2 SVGAGI (reference sequence). Here the CDR3 DNA reads TGTGCCAGCAGGTCCGCCGACGAGCAGTACTTC. Translating it yields CASRSADEQYF.

This chain joins TRBV6-2 or TRBV6-3 and TRBJ2-1; TRBD1 matches at 7 bases. Germline V gene lookup returns CDR1 MNHEY and CDR2 SVGEGT. The ends lost 7 bases at V and 4 bases at J; junction bases unmatched: 7. This CDR3 spans 14 amino acids. CDR3 in amino acids: CASTLTGLYNEQFF. CDR3 sequence (DNA): TGTGCCAGCACGTTGACAGGGCTTTACAATGAGCAGTTCTTC.

This clonotype showed up just a few times. This rearrangement joins TRBV10-3 to TRBJ2-6; TRBD1 or TRBD2 may be the D gene (5 bases each). CDR3 size: 15 residues. Trimming stripped 2 bases from V and 2 bases from J, with 7 bases between. The germline CDR1 and CDR2 sequences are ENHRY and SYGVKD. The DNA of the CDR3 is TGTGCCATCAGTGAGGGGACGGCTGGGGCCAACGTCCTGACTTTC. Amino acid sequence: CAISEGTAGANVLTF.

A single count supports this clonotype. V gene TRBV20-1 combines with J gene TRBJ2-3, with 9 bases fitting TRBD2. CDR3 length: 13 amino acids. The V gene's germline CDR1 is DFQATT and CDR2 SNEGSKA (reference sequence). V was pared by 3 bases and J by 5 bases, with 3 bases of the junction left unmatched. In DNA form, the CDR3 reads TGCAGTGCTAGGGGGACTAGCCAAGATACGCAGTATTTT. Its translation is CSARGTSQDTQYF.

CDR3 region: CASSPMVGGEGEAFF. CDR3 sequence (DNA): TGCGCCAGCAGCCCAATGGTGGGGGGGGAGGGTGAAGCTTTCTTT. The chain is built from TRBV5-1 and TRBJ1-1; the D gene is possibly TRBD1 (5 bases). Germline loops: CDR1 SGHRS, CDR2 YFSETQ. V was clipped by 4 bases and J by 7 bases, with 20 bases between them. The CDR3 spans 15 residues.